Here is one TCR beta chain with its context. The antigen is not known. The data were obtained in a study of monozygotic twins with inflammatory bowel disease. Regarding the study as a whole: Researchers were unable to tell different T cell subtypes apart. Sharing of clonotypes with others was lower in IBD patients than in healthy twins, and this was especially so with disease activity.

CDR3 length: 17 residues. Germline CDR1 and CDR2: MNHNS and SASEGT. With eight separate reactions per sample, the authors made cDNA. Using the 5' RACE reads, TCRdb records one entry per CDR3 protein without DNA. The listing contains some 150,000 distinct CDR3 sequences. This receptor was identified in a human donor with ulcerative colitis or Crohn's disease, or a healthy co-twin of an affected twin (not recorded which). Sequencing used blood. The rearrangement uses TRBV6-1 and TRBJ2-1. The CDR3 spells CASSEGVMASSYNEQFF.